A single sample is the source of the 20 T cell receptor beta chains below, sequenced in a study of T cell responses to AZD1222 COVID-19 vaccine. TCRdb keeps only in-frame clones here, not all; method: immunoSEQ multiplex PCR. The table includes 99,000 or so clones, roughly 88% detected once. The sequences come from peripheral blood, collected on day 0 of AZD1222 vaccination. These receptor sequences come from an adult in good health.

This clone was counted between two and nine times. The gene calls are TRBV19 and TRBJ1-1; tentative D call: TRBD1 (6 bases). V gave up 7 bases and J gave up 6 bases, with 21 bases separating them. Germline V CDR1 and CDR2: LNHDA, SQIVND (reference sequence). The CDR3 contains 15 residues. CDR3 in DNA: TGTGCCAGTACCCTCTCGGGAGGGGGGCGCGCTGAAGCTTTCTTT. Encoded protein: CASTLSGGGRAEAFF.

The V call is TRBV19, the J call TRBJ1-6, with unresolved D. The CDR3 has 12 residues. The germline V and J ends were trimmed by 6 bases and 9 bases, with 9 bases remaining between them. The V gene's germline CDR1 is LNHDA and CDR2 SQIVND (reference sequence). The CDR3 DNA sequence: TGTGCCAGTAGGAGTCGGATTTCACCCCTCCACTTT. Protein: CASRSRISPLHF. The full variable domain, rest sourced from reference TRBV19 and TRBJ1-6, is DGGITQSPKYLFRKEGQNVTLSCEQNLNHDAMYWYRQDPGQGLRLIYYSQIVNDFQKGDIAEGYSVSREKKESFPLTVTSAQKNPTAFYLCASRSRISPLHFGNGTRLTVT.

The CDR3 here is CASSPPGGSDNEQFF. CDR3 coding DNA: TGTGCCAGCTCACCCCCGGGGGGATCAGACAATGAGCAGTTCTTC. The chain uses TRBV18 and TRBJ2-1, with 7 bases aligning to TRBD2. Germline-derived CDR1 and CDR2 are KGHSH and LQKENI. V lost 3 bases and J lost 5; bases outside the gene matches: 7. This CDR3 region has 15 residues.

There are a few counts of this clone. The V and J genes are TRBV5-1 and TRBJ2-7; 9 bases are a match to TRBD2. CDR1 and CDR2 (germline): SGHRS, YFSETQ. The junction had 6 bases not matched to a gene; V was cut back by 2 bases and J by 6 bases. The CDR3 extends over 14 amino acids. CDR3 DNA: TGCGCCAGCAGCTTTAGCGGGAGTAGGGTCGAGCAGTACTTC. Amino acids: CASSFSGSRVEQYF.

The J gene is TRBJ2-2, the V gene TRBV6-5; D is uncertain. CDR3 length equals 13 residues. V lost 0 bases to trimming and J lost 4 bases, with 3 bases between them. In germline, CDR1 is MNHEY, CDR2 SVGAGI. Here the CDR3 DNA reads TGTGCCAGCAGTTACTCGGGCACCGGGGAGCTGTTTTTT. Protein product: CASSYSGTGELFF.

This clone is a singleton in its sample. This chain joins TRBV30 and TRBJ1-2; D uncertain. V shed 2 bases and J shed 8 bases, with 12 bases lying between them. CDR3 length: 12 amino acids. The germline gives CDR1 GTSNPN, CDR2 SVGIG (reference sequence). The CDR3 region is CAWSLTAGGYTF. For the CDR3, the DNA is TGTGCCTGGAGTCTGACTGCCGGAGGCTACACCTTC.

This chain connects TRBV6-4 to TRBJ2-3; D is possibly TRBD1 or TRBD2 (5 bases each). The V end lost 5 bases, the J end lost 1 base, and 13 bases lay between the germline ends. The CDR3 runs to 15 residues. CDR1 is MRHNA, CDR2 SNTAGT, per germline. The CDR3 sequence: CASSNRLGGTDTQYF. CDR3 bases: TGTGCCAGCAGTAACAGGTTGGGGGGCACAGATACGCAGTATTTT.

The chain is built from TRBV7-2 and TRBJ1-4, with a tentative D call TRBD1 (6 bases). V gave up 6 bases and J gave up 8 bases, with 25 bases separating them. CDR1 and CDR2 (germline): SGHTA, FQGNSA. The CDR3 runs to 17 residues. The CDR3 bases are TGTGCCAGCAGTGCTTCCTCGGGGGCAAAGGGAGGCGAAAAACTGTTTTTT. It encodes CASSASSGAKGGEKLFF.

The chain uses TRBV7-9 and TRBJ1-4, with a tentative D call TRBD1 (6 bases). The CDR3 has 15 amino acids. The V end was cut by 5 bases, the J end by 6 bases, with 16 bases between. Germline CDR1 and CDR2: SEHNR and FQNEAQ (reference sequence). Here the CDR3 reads CASSQGGRRDEKLFF. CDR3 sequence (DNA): TGTGCCAGCAGCCAAGGGGGGCGGAGGGATGAAAAACTGTTTTTT.

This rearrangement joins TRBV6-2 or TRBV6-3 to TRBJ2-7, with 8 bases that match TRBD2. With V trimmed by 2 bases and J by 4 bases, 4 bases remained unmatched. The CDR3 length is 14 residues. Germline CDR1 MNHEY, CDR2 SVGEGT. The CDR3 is CASSYGGRTYEQYF. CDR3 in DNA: TGTGCCAGCAGTTACGGCGGGAGGACTTACGAGCAGTACTTC.

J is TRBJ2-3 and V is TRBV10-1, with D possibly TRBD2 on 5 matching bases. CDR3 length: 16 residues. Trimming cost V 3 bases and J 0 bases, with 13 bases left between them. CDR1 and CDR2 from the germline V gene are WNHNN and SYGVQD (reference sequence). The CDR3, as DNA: TGCGCCAGCAGTGACCAGCGGAAACCGAGCACAGATACGCAGTATTTT. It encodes CASSDQRKPSTDTQYF.

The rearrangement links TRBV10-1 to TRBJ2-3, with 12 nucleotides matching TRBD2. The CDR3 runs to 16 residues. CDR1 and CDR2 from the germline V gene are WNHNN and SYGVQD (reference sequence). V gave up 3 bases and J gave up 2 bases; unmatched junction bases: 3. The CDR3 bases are TGCGCCAGCAGTGACCGGACTAGCGGGAACACAGATACGCAGTATTTT. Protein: CASSDRTSGNTDTQYF.

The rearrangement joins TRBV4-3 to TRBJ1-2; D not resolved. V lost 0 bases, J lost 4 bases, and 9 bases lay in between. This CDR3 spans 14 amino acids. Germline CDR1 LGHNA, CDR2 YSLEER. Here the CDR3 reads CASSQDKGTYGYTF. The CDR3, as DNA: TGCGCCAGCAGCCAAGATAAAGGAACCTATGGCTACACCTTC.

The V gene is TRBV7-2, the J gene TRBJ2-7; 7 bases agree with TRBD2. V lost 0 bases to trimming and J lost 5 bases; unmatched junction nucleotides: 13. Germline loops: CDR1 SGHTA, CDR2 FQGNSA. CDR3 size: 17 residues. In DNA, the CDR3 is TGTGCCAGCAGCTTAGCAGGGGCGCGGGGGAATTTGAACGAGCAGTACTTC. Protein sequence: CASSLAGARGNLNEQYF.

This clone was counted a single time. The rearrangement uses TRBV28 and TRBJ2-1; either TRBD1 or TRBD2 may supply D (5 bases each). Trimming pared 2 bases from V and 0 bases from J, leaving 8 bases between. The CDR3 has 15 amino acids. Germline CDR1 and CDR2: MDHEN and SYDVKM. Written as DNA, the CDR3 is TGTGCCAGCAGTTTAATGGGACCCTCCTACAATGAGCAGTTCTTC. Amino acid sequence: CASSLMGPSYNEQFF.

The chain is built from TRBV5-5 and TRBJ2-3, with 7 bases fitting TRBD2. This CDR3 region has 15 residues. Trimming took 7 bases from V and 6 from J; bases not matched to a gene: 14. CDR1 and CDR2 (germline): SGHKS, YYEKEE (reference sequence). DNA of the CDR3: TGTGCCAGCGGACAAGAGCAGCGGGGTTATGATACGCAGTATTTT. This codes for CASGQEQRGYDTQYF.

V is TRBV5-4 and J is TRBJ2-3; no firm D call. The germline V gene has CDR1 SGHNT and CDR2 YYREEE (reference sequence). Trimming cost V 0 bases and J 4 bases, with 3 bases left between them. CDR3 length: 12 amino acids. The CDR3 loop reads CASSLVPDTQYF. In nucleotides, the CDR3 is TGTGCCAGCAGCTTGGTGCCAGATACGCAGTATTTT. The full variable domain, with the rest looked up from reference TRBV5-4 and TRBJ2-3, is ETGVTQSPTHLIKTRGQQVTLRCSSQSGHNTVSWYQQALGQGPQFIFQYYREEENGRGNFPPRFSGLQFPNYSSELNVNALELDDSALYLCASSLVPDTQYFGPGTRLTVL.

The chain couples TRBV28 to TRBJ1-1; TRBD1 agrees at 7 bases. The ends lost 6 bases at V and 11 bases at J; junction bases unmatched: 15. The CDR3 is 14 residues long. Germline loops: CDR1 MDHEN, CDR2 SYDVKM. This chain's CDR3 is CASRVMEGGGGAFF. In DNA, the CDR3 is TGTGCCAGCAGAGTTATGGAAGGGGGCGGCGGGGCTTTCTTT.

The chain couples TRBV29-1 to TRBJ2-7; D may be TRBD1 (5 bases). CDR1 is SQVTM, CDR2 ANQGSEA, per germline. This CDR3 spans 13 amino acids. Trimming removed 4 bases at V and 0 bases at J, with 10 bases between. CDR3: CSVGQWSSYEQYF. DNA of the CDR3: TGCAGCGTTGGACAGTGGAGCTCCTACGAGCAGTACTTC.

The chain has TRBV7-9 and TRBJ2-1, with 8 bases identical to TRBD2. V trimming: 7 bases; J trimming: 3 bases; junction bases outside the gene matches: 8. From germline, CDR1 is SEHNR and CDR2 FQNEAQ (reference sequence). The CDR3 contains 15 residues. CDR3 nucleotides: TGTGCCAGCACCCCCTTACTAGCGGTCTACAATGAGCAGTTCTTC. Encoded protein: CASTPLLAVYNEQFF.